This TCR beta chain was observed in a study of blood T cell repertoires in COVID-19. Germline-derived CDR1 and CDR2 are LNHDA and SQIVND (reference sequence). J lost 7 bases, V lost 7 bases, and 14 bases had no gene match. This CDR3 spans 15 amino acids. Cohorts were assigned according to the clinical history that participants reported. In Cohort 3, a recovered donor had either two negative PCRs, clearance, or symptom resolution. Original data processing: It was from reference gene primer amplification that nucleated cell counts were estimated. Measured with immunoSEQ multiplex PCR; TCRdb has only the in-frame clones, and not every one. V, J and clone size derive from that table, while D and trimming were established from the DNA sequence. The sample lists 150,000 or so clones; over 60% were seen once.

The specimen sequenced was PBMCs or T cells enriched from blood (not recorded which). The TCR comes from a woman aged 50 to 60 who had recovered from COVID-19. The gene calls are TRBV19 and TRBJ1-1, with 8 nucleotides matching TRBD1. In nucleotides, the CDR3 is TGTGCCAGTACCTGGACAGGGAGAGGTTGGGTTGAAGCTTTCTTT. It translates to CASTWTGRGWVEAFF.